This TCR beta chain was sequenced in a study of T cell responses to AZD1222 COVID-19 vaccine. General study results and limits: Spike-spanning, vaccine-associated CD4 TCRs were dominant at 160-218 and 743-854.

Produced via immunoSEQ multiplex PCR; TCRdb's table is partial and in-frame only. This table holds some 120,000 clones, 70% to 90% found once. Comments on this clone: Its antigen is undetermined.

The TCR was taken from an adult in good health. This sample comprised peripheral blood, obtained on day 0 of AZD1222 vaccination.

The CDR3 nucleotides are TGTGCCAGCAGTTTTACCAGGGCCACCGGGGAGCTGTTTTTT. It translates to CASSFTRATGELFF. The genes are TRBV28 and TRBJ2-2; D perhaps matches TRBD1 (5 bases). CDR1 and CDR2 from the germline V gene are MDHEN and SYDVKM. This CDR3 has 14 amino acids. With 3 bases removed from V and 4 bases from J, the gap between germline ends came to 9 bases.